The 21 T cell receptor beta chains presented below share a single source sample, sequenced in a study of shared clonotypes between healthy human individuals. Clones were sequenced by immunoSEQ multiplex PCR, and TCRdb holds only the in-frame ones, with some missing. The sample has some 1.5 million clones; roughly 96% are singletons. The sequenced material came from naive CD4+ T cells sorted from blood. Subset described: CD45RA+ positively selected. The source of these receptors is a man between 25 and 39 years old in good health.

Worth noting for this clone: Other DNA sequences in the same sample also yield this CDR3. The chain uses TRBV19 and TRBJ2-3, with D unresolved. Germline CDR1 and CDR2: LNHDA and SQIVND (reference sequence). The germline V and J ends were trimmed by 1 base and 4 bases, with 6 bases remaining between them. The CDR3 runs to 13 residues. The CDR3 DNA reads TGTGCCAGTAGTATAGTGGGCGCAGATACGCAGTATTTT. Amino acids: CASSIVGADTQYF.

The chain is built from TRBV6-6 and TRBJ1-5, with 8 positions matching TRBD1. Looked up from germline, CDR1 is MNHNY and CDR2 is SVGAGI (reference sequence). With 6 bases clipped from V and 1 base from J, the junction kept 2 bases outside the gene matches. This CDR3 has 14 amino acids. The CDR3 here is CASRRQGSNQPQHF. The CDR3 DNA follows: TGTGCCAGCAGGCGACAGGGGAGCAATCAGCCCCAGCATTTT.

V usage is TRBV27 and J usage is TRBJ2-6; maybe TRBD1 (5 bases). Germline CDR1 MNHEY, CDR2 SMNVEV (reference sequence). Deletions cut 4 bases from V and 1 base from J, with 8 bases between. CDR3 size: 15 residues. CDR3 sequence reads: CASSSRVSGANVLTF. The CDR3 nucleotides are TGTGCCAGCAGTTCCAGGGTATCTGGGGCCAACGTCCTGACTTTC.

The chain employs TRBV5-4 and TRBJ2-1; maybe TRBD1 (5 bases). CDR3 length equals 18 residues. Germline CDR1 and CDR2: SGHNT and YYREEE (reference sequence). The ends were cut back, 0 bases at V and 1 base at J, with 17 bases in the middle. The CDR3 nucleotides are TGTGCCAGCAGCTTGGACTCCCCAATGTACAGGTCCTACAATGAGCAGTTCTTC. This codes for CASSLDSPMYRSYNEQFF.

This chain uses TRBV18 with TRBJ1-5; a possible D gene is TRBD1 (5 bases). The V end lost 1 base, the J end lost 6 bases, and 25 bases lay between the germline ends. Germline CDR1 and CDR2: KGHSH and LQKENI. CDR3 length: 19 amino acids. CDR3 DNA sequence: TGTGCCAGCTCACCACTTCCCGTACCAACCAGGGACCTGGGTCAGCCCCAGCATTTT. Its translation is CASSPLPVPTRDLGQPQHF.

The V and J genes are TRBV10-2 and TRBJ1-2; 7 positions agree with TRBD1. Trimming took 0 bases from V and 4 from J; bases not matched to a gene: 8. Germline loops: CDR1 WSHSY, CDR2 SAAADI. The CDR3 runs to 16 residues. The CDR3: CASSESLMTGTYGYTF. As DNA, the CDR3 is TGCGCCAGCAGTGAGTCCCTTATGACAGGGACCTATGGCTACACCTTC.

The count of this clone is one. The chain recombines TRBV7-9 with TRBJ2-3, with TRBD1 matching 9 bases. Losses at the gene ends were 7 bases for V and 6 bases for J; bases not matched to a gene: 8. The CDR3 length is 14 residues. The germline V gene has CDR1 SEHNR and CDR2 FQNEAQ (reference sequence). CDR3 nucleotide sequence: TGTGCCAGCATCAGGGACAGGGCTTCGGATACGCAGTATTTT. Protein product: CASIRDRASDTQYF.

The chain is built from TRBV25-1 and TRBJ2-1, with 10 bases matching TRBD2. V lost 3 bases to trimming and J lost 6 bases; unmatched junction nucleotides: 5. Per germline, CDR1 MGHDK and CDR2 SYGVNS. The CDR3 totals 15 residues. This CDR3 is CASSEASGSLNEQFF. The CDR3, as DNA: TGTGCCAGCAGTGAGGCTAGCGGGAGCCTCAATGAGCAGTTCTTC.

The chain recombines TRBV6-5 with TRBJ1-1; possibly TRBD1 for D (5 bases). Germline assignment: CDR1 MNHEY and CDR2 SVGAGI. The CDR3 extends over 16 amino acids. The germline V and J ends were trimmed by 2 bases and 5 bases, with 18 bases remaining between them. CDR3: CASSYRPGEGRTEAFF. The CDR3 DNA sequence: TGTGCCAGCAGTTACCGGCCGGGGGAAGGGAGGACTGAAGCTTTCTTT.

This sequence joins TRBV10-1 and TRBJ2-1; D gene ambiguous. The V end lost 6 bases, the J end lost 6 bases, and 12 bases lay between the germline ends. CDR1 WNHNN and CDR2 SYGVQD come from the germline V gene (reference sequence). This CDR3 spans 13 amino acids. Here the CDR3 DNA reads TGCGCCAGCAGCTCAACCGGAATCAATGAGCAGTTCTTC. It specifies CASSSTGINEQFF.

The chain recombines TRBV5-4 with TRBJ2-6, with D uncertain. The CDR3 has 15 residues. Germline V gives CDR1 SGHNT, CDR2 YYREEE (reference sequence). V was clipped by 4 bases and J by 4 bases, with 12 bases between them. The CDR3 DNA sequence: TGTGCCAGCAGCCGAAGTTCGGCCGGGGCCAACGTCCTGACTTTC. It yields the protein CASSRSSAGANVLTF.

J is TRBJ1-1 and V is TRBV5-1; TRBD1 matches 7 bases. The CDR3 spans 15 residues. Trimming took 4 bases from V and 1 from J; bases not matched to a gene: 7. Germline V lookup: CDR1 SGHRS, CDR2 YFSETQ. The CDR3 region has the DNA TGCGCCAGCAGCGTGGGACAGCTGGCGAACACTGAAGCTTTCTTT. Amino acids: CASSVGQLANTEAFF.

This chain uses TRBV19 with TRBJ1-5; no definite D call. Per germline, CDR1 LNHDA and CDR2 SQIVND (reference sequence). V lost 9 bases and J 3 bases, leaving 15 bases between the germline ends. This CDR3 is 14 amino acids long. The CDR3 DNA reads as TGTGCCAGCTCGATCTTCAGTAACAATCAGCCCCAGCATTTT. Translating gives CASSIFSNNQPQHF.

As concerns this clone: Additional DNA sequences in this sample encode the identical CDR3. V and J are TRBV5-1 and TRBJ2-5, with D unresolved. CDR3 length: 13 residues. Looked up from germline, CDR1 is SGHRS and CDR2 is YFSETQ. V was clipped by 1 base and J by 3 bases, with 7 bases between them. The CDR3 DNA sequence: TGCGCCAGCAGCTTGACAGTTGAAGAGACCCAGTACTTC. Translating gives CASSLTVEETQYF.

The V call is TRBV28, the J call TRBJ2-1, with D possibly being TRBD2 (5 bases). Germline loops: CDR1 MDHEN, CDR2 SYDVKM. V was cut by 2 bases and J by 7 bases, with 12 bases left in between. The CDR3 spans 14 residues. The CDR3 spells CASSLIALINEQFF. CDR3 nucleotides: TGTGCCAGCAGTTTAATAGCGCTGATTAATGAGCAGTTCTTC.

This clone was found once. Different DNA sequences within this sample yield the same CDR3. V usage is TRBV11-2 and J usage is TRBJ1-1; D is uncertain. V lost 4 bases and J 1 base, leaving 7 bases between the germline ends. Germline V CDR1 and CDR2: SGHAT, FQNNGV. There are 13 residues in the CDR3. Written as DNA, the CDR3 is TGTGCCAGCAGCTCCAGCAGGAACACTGAAGCTTTCTTT. Translated: CASSSSRNTEAFF.

The chain has TRBV7-8 and TRBJ1-5, with D uncertain. The V gene's germline CDR1 is SGHVS and CDR2 FQNEAQ. V lost 2 bases, J lost 0 bases, and 11 bases lay in between. The length of the CDR3 is 16 residues. This chain's CDR3 is CASSLKGSYSNQPQHF. The CDR3 DNA reads as TGTGCCAGCAGCTTAAAGGGTTCCTATAGCAATCAGCCCCAGCATTTT. Variable domain in full (rest from reference TRBV7-8 and TRBJ1-5): GAGVSQSPRYKVAKRGQDVALRCDPISGHVSLFWYQQALGQGPEFLTYFQNEAQLDKSGLPSDRFFAERPEGSVSTLKIQRTQQEDSAVYLCASSLKGSYSNQPQHFGDGTRLSIL.

The chain combines TRBV7-3 with TRBJ1-2; a weak D match, TRBD1 (5 bases). The CDR3 spans 16 residues. Trimming pared 0 bases from V and 1 base from J, leaving 12 bases between. Germline-derived CDR1 and CDR2 are SGHTA and FQGTGA. CDR3 sequence: CASSLTHGDHNYGYTF. The CDR3 nucleotides are TGTGCCAGCAGCTTAACCCACGGGGACCATAACTATGGCTACACCTTC.

This clone was recorded only once. V usage is TRBV4-1 and J usage is TRBJ2-5, with TRBD2 matching over 7 bases. The CDR3 has 16 amino acids. The V segment lost 0 bases and the J segment 5 bases; nucleotides outside the gene matches: 9. Germline values: CDR1 MGHRA, CDR2 YSYEKL. CDR3 region: CASSQEKDGRRETQYF. CDR3 nucleotides: TGCGCCAGCAGCCAAGAGAAAGACGGGAGGCGGGAGACCCAGTACTTC.

The genes are TRBV5-1 and TRBJ2-3; a weak D match, TRBD2 (5 bases). The V end lost 4 bases, the J end lost 2 bases, and 14 bases lay between the germline ends. The CDR3 has 15 residues. Germline V CDR1 and CDR2: SGHRS, YFSETQ. CDR3 sequence reads: CASSTGLGPTDTQYF. Written as DNA, the CDR3 is TGCGCCAGCAGCACCGGACTTGGACCCACAGATACGCAGTATTTT.

The V call is TRBV9, the J call TRBJ2-1; 11 bases agree with TRBD2. J gave up 9 bases and V 0 bases, and 5 bases lay outside the gene matches. This CDR3 contains 15 residues. The germline CDR1 and CDR2 sequences are SGDLS and YYNGEE. CDR3 protein: CASSVVLAGGFEQFF. The CDR3 DNA sequence: TGTGCCAGCAGCGTAGTTTTAGCGGGAGGGTTTGAGCAGTTCTTC.